Reported below is one T cell receptor beta chain. Authors' processing steps: Nucleated cell number was recorded as an estimate derived from reference gene primer amplification. The table came from immunoSEQ multiplex PCR; TCRdb's copy has only in-frame clones and leaves some out. From that table come the V and J calls and clone size; the DNA was used to work out D and trimming. This sample has 90,000 to 120,000 clones, with 92% found just once. The data were taken from a study of blood T cell repertoires in COVID-19. Study context: Collection of acute and convalescent COVID-19 samples took place in the United States, Italy and Spain. Nucleic acid was either cDNA or gDNA, and it came from T cells, B-cell-depleted T cells, or PBMCs.

The CDR3 has 16 amino acids. J gave up 1 base and V 0 bases, and 6 bases lay outside the gene matches. Sample: peripheral blood. This chain joins TRBV23-1 and TRBJ2-7; TRBD1 matches 7 bases. TRBV23-1 is marked as an open reading frame, function uncertain. This receptor was obtained from a man between 65 and 85 years old with acute or convalescent COVID-19. In nucleotides, the CDR3 is TGCGCCAGCAGTCAATCTTCGGGACAGAGGTCCTACGAGCAGTACTTC. Translating gives CASSQSSGQRSYEQYF.